This section outlines one TCR beta chain sequence together with its context. This record comes from a study of blood T cell repertoires in COVID-19. As for the study in general: Acute and convalescent COVID-19 specimens originated in the United States, Italy and Spain. PBMCs, B-cell-depleted T cells, or T cells were the source of the cDNA or gDNA that made up the material.

Trimming left V 2 bases short and J 5 bases short, with 12 bases between. There are 14 residues in the CDR3. Germline CDR1 reads KGHSH; CDR2 reads LQKENI. In the authors' methods: For nucleated cells, counts were estimated from reference gene primer amplification. Clones were sequenced by immunoSEQ multiplex PCR, and TCRdb holds only the in-frame ones, with some missing. The V and J calls and clone size were taken over from that table, and D and trimming were inferred from the DNA. Among some 110,000 clones listed, over 65% were seen once. The sequence derives from a man aged 60 to 75 with acute or convalescent COVID-19. The chain recombines TRBV18 with TRBJ2-5, with TRBD1 as a possible D gene (6 bases). The sequenced material came from peripheral blood. CDR3 DNA: TGTGCCAGCTCACCAGGGGACACGGGGGAGACCCAGTACTTC. As protein: CASSPGDTGETQYF.